This is a list of T cell receptor beta chains from one sample in a study of cytomegalovirus exposure and HLA in healthy donors. TCRdb's copy holds only in-frame clones and misses some; the assay was immunoSEQ multiplex PCR. The table lists about 280,000 clones, over 85% of them singletons. What was sequenced was PBMCs. These receptors were obtained from a woman younger than 35 in good health and CMV-seronegative. Both conserved end residues are part of each CDR3. D genes are given only for firm matches. Not all rows give a size; the values are once, few, many and, for expanded clones, a class.

v_gene,j_gene,d_gene,abundance,CDR3nt,CDR3aa
TRBV4-2,TRBJ2-1,.,.,TGTGCCAGCAGCCCGACCGGCGGGGAGCAGTTCTTC,CASSPTGGEQFF
TRBV7-8,TRBJ2-1,.,.,TGTGCCAGCAGCTTAGAACTAGATGCCAATGAGCAGTTCTTC,CASSLELDANEQFF
TRBV2,TRBJ2-1,.,few,TGTGCCAGCAGTGTATCTAGGGGGCGGGGATCCTACAATGAGCAGTTCTTC,CASSVSRGRGSYNEQFF
TRBV2,TRBJ1-5,.,.,TGTGCCAGCAAACGGACAGATCAGCCCCAGCATTTT,CASKRTDQPQHF
TRBV29-1,TRBJ1-4,.,.,TGCAGCGTCCTAGGGGGGGGCACTAATGAAAAACTGTTTTTT,CSVLGGGTNEKLFF
TRBV7-9,TRBJ2-7,TRBD2,.,TGTGCCAGCGTAGAGCGGGGGCCGACCTACGAGCAGTACTTC,CASVERGPTYEQYF
TRBV19,TRBJ2-7,.,.,TGTGCCAGTAGTATAGACCCTCGCGTGAGAGGGGACAACGAGCAGTACTTC,CASSIDPRVRGDNEQYF
TRBV19,TRBJ2-7,TRBD1,few,TGTGCCAGTAGGTCCAGGGGGCATCACGAGCAGTACTTC,CASRSRGHHEQYF
TRBV12-5,TRBJ1-2,.,few,TGTGCTAGTGGTTTGGAAGGGGCTTCGTCGTTTGGCTACACCTTC,CASGLEGASSFGYTF
TRBV2,TRBJ1-2,TRBD1,.,TGTGCCAGCAGTGAATATACACCGGGACAGGGTAATGGCTACACCTTC,CASSEYTPGQGNGYTF
TRBV29-1,TRBJ2-1,.,.,TGCAGCGTTGAGGTTTCCCCCGTAGACAATGAGCAGTTCTTC,CSVEVSPVDNEQFF
TRBV19,TRBJ1-5,.,.,TGTGCCAGTAGTTACGCAGGAGGAAGCAATCAGCCCCAGCATTTT,CASSYAGGSNQPQHF
TRBV2,TRBJ1-2,.,.,TGTGCCAGCCATGTTGGACAGCCGATTATGCGCTACACCTTC,CASHVGQPIMRYTF
TRBV4-2,TRBJ1-5,TRBD1,.,TGTGCCAGCAGCCAACCCCAGGGGGCAGGTGGCAATCAGCCCCAGCATTTT,CASSQPQGAGGNQPQHF
TRBV11-1,TRBJ1-1,.,once,TGTGCCAGCAAAAAGTGGGCAGGGGCGGACACTGAAGCTTTCTTT,CASKKWAGADTEAFF
TRBV2,TRBJ1-6,TRBD1,once,TGTGCCAGCTCCGGGACAGGGTCAGCACCCCTCCACTTT,CASSGTGSAPLHF
TRBV2,TRBJ2-7,TRBD2,.,TGTGCCAGCAGACCGTTGGGGGGGTATGAAGTCGAGCAGTACTTC,CASRPLGGYEVEQYF
TRBV5-1,TRBJ2-7,.,.,TGCGCCAGCAGCTTGGAGGGGCGAGGCGAGCAGTACTTC,CASSLEGRGEQYF